Listed below are T cell receptor beta chains from one sample, sequenced in a study of blood T cell repertoires in COVID-19. The data were produced by immunoSEQ multiplex PCR, yet TCRdb's version contains in-frame clones alone and is incomplete. The data contain approximately 190,000 clones, about nine tenths of them singletons. The sample comprised peripheral blood. All receptors derive from a man aged 50 to 59 with acute or convalescent COVID-19. Both conserved end residues are part of each CDR3. D genes are given only for firm matches. Clone size is given for some rows only: seen once, a few or many times, or a class if the clone is expanded.

TRBV27,TRBJ2-7,-,-,CASSFGTRFFEQYF,TGTGCCAGCAGTTTTGGGACAAGATTTTTTGAGCAGTACTTC
TRBV29-1,TRBJ1-2,-,TRBD1,CSVVTGTGHYGYTF,TGCAGCGTCGTTACCGGGACAGGACACTATGGCTACACCTTC
TRBV19,TRBJ1-3,few,-,CASSIGPGNTIYF,TGTGCCAGTAGTATTGGGCCTGGAAACACCATATATTTT
TRBV30,TRBJ1-3,-,-,CAWSGAADSGNTIYF,TGTGCCTGGAGTGGTGCTGCGGACTCTGGAAACACCATATATTTT
TRBV15,TRBJ1-3,-,-,CATSRGTGHLSGNTIYF,TGTGCCACCAGCAGAGGGACGGGACACCTCTCTGGAAACACCATATATTTT
TRBV9,TRBJ2-1,-,TRBD1,CASSEVTGQYNEQFF,TGTGCCAGCAGCGAGGTGACAGGGCAGTACAATGAGCAGTTCTTC
TRBV12-5,TRBJ1-5,-,-,CASSRQNYQPQHF,TGTGCTAGTTCGCGGCAGAACTATCAGCCCCAGCATTTT
TRBV11-2,TRBJ2-2,-,-,CASSLGRRGSGELFF,TGTGCCAGCAGCTTAGGTCGCAGGGGTTCCGGGGAGCTGTTTTTT
TRBV7-2,TRBJ2-1,-,-,CASSSLDRGAGSYNEQFF,TGTGCCAGCAGCTCCTTAGACCGGGGGGCGGGCTCCTACAATGAGCAGTTCTTC
TRBV5-1,TRBJ2-2,-,-,CASSPRAQTVTGELFF,TGCGCCAGCAGCCCACGCGCCCAGACAGTAACCGGGGAGCTGTTTTTT
TRBV6-4,TRBJ2-3,few,-,CASSDGGSAPDTQYF,TGTGCCAGCAGTGATGGGGGGTCAGCGCCAGATACGCAGTATTTT
TRBV18,TRBJ2-1,-,-,CASSPSSISYNEQFF,TGTGCCAGCTCACCGTCTAGTATTTCCTACAATGAGCAGTTCTTC
TRBV14,TRBJ2-1,-,TRBD1,CASSQMDRVGNEQFF,TGTGCCAGCAGCCAAATGGACAGGGTAGGCAATGAGCAGTTCTTC
TRBV5-1,TRBJ2-7,-,TRBD2,CASSLQLAESSYEQYF,TGCGCCAGCAGCTTGCAACTAGCGGAAAGCTCCTACGAGCAGTACTTC
TRBV14,TRBJ1-2,-,TRBD1,CASSLTRTGIGYTF,TGTGCCAGCAGCCTAACTCGGACAGGGATCGGCTACACCTTC
TRBV7-2,TRBJ1-1,-,TRBD1,CASSTTGARATEAFF,TGTGCCAGCAGTACCACAGGGGCAAGGGCCACTGAAGCTTTCTTT
TRBV2,TRBJ1-1,once,TRBD1,CAARGTNTEAFF,TGTGCCGCCAGGGGGACGAACACTGAAGCTTTCTTT
TRBV27,TRBJ1-5,once,TRBD1,CASSLKDRYNQPQHF,TGTGCCAGCAGTTTAAAGGACAGGTACAATCAGCCCCAGCATTTT
TRBV28,TRBJ1-5,-,-,CASSLSSRAAVWNQPQHF,TGTGCCAGCAGTTTAAGTTCCAGGGCCGCCGTGTGGAATCAGCCCCAGCATTTT
TRBV4-1,TRBJ2-7,-,TRBD2,CASSQGPGLARYEQYF,TGCGCCAGCAGCCAAGGACCGGGACTAGCGCGTTACGAGCAGTACTTC
TRBV27,TRBJ2-1,-,TRBD1,CASSSADRGVYNEQFF,TGTGCCAGCAGTTCCGCCGACAGGGGGGTCTACAATGAGCAGTTCTTC
TRBV20-1,TRBJ1-2,-,TRBD1,CSASLEGAGGYTF,TGCAGTGCTAGTTTGGAGGGGGCGGGTGGCTACACCTTC
TRBV30,TRBJ1-4,-,-,CAWTTPPRKEKLFF,TGTGCCTGGACCACCCCCCCCAGGAAGGAAAAACTGTTTTTT
TRBV2,TRBJ1-6,once,-,CASSRLQKNSPLHF,TGTGCCAGCAGTCGGTTACAGAAAAATTCACCCCTCCACTTT
TRBV9,TRBJ1-1,-,TRBD1,CASSVTGGDTEAFF,TGTGCCAGCAGCGTCACAGGGGGTGACACTGAAGCTTTCTTT
TRBV27,TRBJ2-1,-,TRBD1,CASSKQGAGRDEQFF,TGTGCCAGCAGTAAACAGGGGGCCGGTCGGGATGAGCAGTTCTTC
TRBV27,TRBJ2-7,-,-,CASSPTGGGFGYEQYF,TGTGCCAGCAGTCCAACAGGTGGTGGCTTCGGCTACGAGCAGTACTTC
TRBV18,TRBJ1-1,once,TRBD1,CASSLRDRASEAFF,TGTGCCAGCTCATTGCGGGACAGGGCTTCTGAAGCTTTCTTT
TRBV28,TRBJ1-2,-,TRBD1,CASSLGDRGYGYTF,TGTGCCAGCAGTTTAGGGGACAGGGGTTATGGCTACACCTTC
TRBV6-5,TRBJ1-1,once,-,CASRQTGLNTEAFF,TGTGCCAGCAGGCAGACAGGACTGAACACTGAAGCTTTCTTT
TRBV7-2,TRBJ1-3,-,TRBD1,CASSYQTGVAGNTIYF,TGTGCCAGCAGCTACCAGACAGGGGTGGCTGGAAACACCATATATTTT
TRBV19,TRBJ2-2,-,-,CARSGDFVYTGELFF,TGTGCCAGATCAGGGGATTTCGTGTACACCGGGGAGCTGTTTTTT
TRBV10-3,TRBJ2-5,-,TRBD2,CAISPGRERGQETQYF,TGTGCCATCAGTCCCGGACGGGAGCGGGGGCAAGAGACCCAGTACTTC
TRBV5-6,TRBJ2-1,-,-,CASSPGHRLSYNEQFF,TGTGCCAGCAGCCCGGGACACCGCCTCTCCTACAATGAGCAGTTCTTC
TRBV24-1,TRBJ2-1,-,TRBD1,CATSDPDRGSYNEQFF,TGTGCCACCAGTGATCCAGACAGGGGATCCTACAATGAGCAGTTCTTC
TRBV28,TRBJ2-3,-,-,CASPPSDGQKSTDTQYF,TGTGCCAGCCCACCCTCGGACGGACAAAAGAGCACAGATACGCAGTATTTT
TRBV3-1/TRBV3-2,TRBJ2-3,-,TRBD1,CASSQGTGPPQYF,TGTGCCAGCAGCCAAGGGACAGGGCCGCCACAGTATTTT
TRBV27,TRBJ1-2,-,-,CASGSPLSGAGYTF,TGTGCCAGCGGCTCTCCCCTCTCAGGGGCGGGCTACACCTTC
TRBV4-3,TRBJ1-1,-,-,CASSQAPGANTEAFF,TGCGCCAGCAGCCAAGCCCCAGGGGCGAACACTGAAGCTTTCTTT
TRBV19,TRBJ1-1,-,TRBD1,CASTPLGTGNTEAFF,TGTGCCAGTACCCCATTAGGGACAGGGAACACTGAAGCTTTCTTT
TRBV29-1,TRBJ2-3,-,TRBD1,CSVEVRGSTDTQYF,TGCAGCGTTGAGGTCAGGGGGAGCACAGATACGCAGTATTTT
TRBV7-3,TRBJ2-5,-,TRBD1,CASSLGQGLETQYF,TGTGCCAGCAGCTTAGGACAGGGTTTAGAGACCCAGTACTTC
TRBV6-6,TRBJ2-3,-,TRBD2,CASSYGLAGTDTQYF,TGTGCCAGCAGTTACGGACTAGCGGGGACAGATACGCAGTATTTT
TRBV29-1,TRBJ2-7,-,-,CSVGSSAYEQYF,TGCAGCGTTGGTTCTAGCGCCTACGAGCAGTACTTC
TRBV5-4,TRBJ2-7,-,-,CASSFGSPYEQYF,TGTGCCAGCAGCTTTGGCTCCCCCTACGAGCAGTACTTC
TRBV10-2,TRBJ1-2,-,-,CASSESTDNYGYTF,TGCGCCAGCAGTGAGTCGACTGATAACTATGGCTATACCTTC
TRBV9,TRBJ1-3,-,-,CASSVGPVSGNTIYF,TGTGCCAGCAGCGTAGGCCCAGTCTCTGGAAACACCATATATTTT
TRBV7-8,TRBJ1-5,once,TRBD1,CASSLGQGGYSNQPQHF,TGTGCCAGCAGCCTGGGACAGGGGGGGTATAGCAATCAGCCCCAGCATTTT
TRBV2,TRBJ2-6,-,-,CASSEQGSGANVLTF,TGTGCCAGCAGTGAGCAGGGTTCTGGGGCCAACGTCCTGACTTTC
TRBV6-5,TRBJ2-3,-,-,CASSYEESPTDTQYF,TGTGCCAGCAGTTACGAGGAGTCCCCCACAGATACGCAGTATTTT
TRBV14,TRBJ2-5,-,TRBD2,CASSQGGETQYF,TGTGCCAGCAGCCAGGGAGGGGAGACCCAGTACTTC
TRBV7-9,TRBJ2-7,-,TRBD2,CASRLTSGRGDEQYF,TGTGCCAGCAGACTGACTAGCGGGAGAGGAGACGAGCAGTACTTC
TRBV29-1,TRBJ2-1,once,-,CSVPSGNEQFF,TGCAGCGTTCCCTCGGGCAATGAGCAGTTCTTC
TRBV7-3,TRBJ2-3,-,TRBD2,CASSPTSGGPSTDTQYF,TGTGCCAGCAGCCCAACTAGCGGGGGGCCTAGCACAGATACGCAGTATTTT
TRBV9,TRBJ2-7,-,-,CASSGRGPEQYF,TGTGCCAGCAGCGGCAGGGGCCCCGAGCAGTACTTC
TRBV28,TRBJ1-2,-,TRBD1,CASSPQVQGANGYTF,TGTGCCAGCAGTCCACAGGTACAGGGGGCGAATGGCTACACCTTC
TRBV2,TRBJ1-2,-,-,CASSPYVYTGGYTF,TGTGCCAGCAGTCCCTACGTTTACACGGGTGGCTACACCTTC
TRBV3-1/TRBV3-2,TRBJ2-2,-,TRBD1,CASSQWPGQTNTGELFF,TGTGCCAGCAGCCAGTGGCCGGGACAGACAAACACCGGGGAGCTGTTTTTT
TRBV19,TRBJ2-1,once,-,CASSIDGGGEQFF,TGTGCCAGTAGTATCGACGGGGGAGGTGAGCAGTTCTTC
TRBV4-2,TRBJ2-7,-,-,CASSLSSYEQYF,TGTGCCAGCAGCCTTAGCAGTTACGAGCAGTACTTC